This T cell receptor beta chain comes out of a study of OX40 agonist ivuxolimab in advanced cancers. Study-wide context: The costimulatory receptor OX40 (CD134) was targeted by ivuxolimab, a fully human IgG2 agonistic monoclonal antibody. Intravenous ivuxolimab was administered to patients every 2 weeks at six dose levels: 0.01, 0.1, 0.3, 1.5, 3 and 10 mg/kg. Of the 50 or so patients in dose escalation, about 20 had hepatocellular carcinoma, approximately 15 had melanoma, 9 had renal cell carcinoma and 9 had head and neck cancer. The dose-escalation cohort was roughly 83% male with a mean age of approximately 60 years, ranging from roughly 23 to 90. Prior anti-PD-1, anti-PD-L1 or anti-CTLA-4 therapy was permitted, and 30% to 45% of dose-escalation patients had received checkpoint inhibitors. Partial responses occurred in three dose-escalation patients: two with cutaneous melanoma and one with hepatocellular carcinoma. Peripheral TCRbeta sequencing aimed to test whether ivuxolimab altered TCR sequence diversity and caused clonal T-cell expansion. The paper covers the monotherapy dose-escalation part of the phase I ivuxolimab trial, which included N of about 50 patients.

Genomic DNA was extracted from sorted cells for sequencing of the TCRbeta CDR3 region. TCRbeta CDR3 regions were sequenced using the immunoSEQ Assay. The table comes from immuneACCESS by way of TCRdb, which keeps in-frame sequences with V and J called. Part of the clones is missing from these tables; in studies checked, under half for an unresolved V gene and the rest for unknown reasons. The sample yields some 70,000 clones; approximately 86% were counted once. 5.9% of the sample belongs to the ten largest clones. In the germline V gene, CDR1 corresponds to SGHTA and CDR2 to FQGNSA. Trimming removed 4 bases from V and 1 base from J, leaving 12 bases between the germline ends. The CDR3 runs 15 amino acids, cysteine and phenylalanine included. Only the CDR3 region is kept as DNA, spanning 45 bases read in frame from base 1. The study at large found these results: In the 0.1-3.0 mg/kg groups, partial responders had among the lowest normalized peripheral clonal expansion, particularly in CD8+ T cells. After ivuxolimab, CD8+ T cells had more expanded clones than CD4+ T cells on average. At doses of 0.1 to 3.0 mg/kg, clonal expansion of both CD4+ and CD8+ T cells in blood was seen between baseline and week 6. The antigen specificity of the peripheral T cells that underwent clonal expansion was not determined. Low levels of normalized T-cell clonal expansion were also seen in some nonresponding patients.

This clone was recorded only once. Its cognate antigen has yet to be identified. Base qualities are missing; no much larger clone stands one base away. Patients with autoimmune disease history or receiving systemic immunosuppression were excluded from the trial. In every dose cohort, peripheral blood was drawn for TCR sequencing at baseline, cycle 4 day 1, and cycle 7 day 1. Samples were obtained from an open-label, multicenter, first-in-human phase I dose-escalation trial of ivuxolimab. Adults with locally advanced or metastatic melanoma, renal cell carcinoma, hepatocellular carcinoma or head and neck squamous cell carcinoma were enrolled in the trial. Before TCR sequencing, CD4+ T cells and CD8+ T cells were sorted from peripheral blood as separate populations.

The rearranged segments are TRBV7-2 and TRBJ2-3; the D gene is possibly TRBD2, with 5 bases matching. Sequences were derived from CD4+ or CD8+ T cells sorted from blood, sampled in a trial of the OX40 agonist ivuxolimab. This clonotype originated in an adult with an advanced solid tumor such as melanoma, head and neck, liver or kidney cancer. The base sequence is TGTGCCAGCAGCTCCCTTGGAGGCGGCACAGATACGCAGTATTTT. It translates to CASSSLGGGTDTQYF.